The T cell receptor (beta chain) under discussion was sequenced for a study of T cell responses to AZD1222 COVID-19 vaccine. Measured with immunoSEQ multiplex PCR; TCRdb has only the in-frame clones, and not every one. The sample has more than 95,000 clones; around 90% are singletons. There are 17 residues in the CDR3. Trimming removed 3 bases from V and 5 bases from J; junction bases left unmatched: 10. Germline-derived CDR1 and CDR2 are SGHNT and YENEEA. Worth noting for this clone: What it recognizes is unknown.

Findings and caveats of the study: The donor group comprised mostly white British people and more females; the analysis possibly underestimated clonal diversity. Spike as a whole was targeted by vaccine-associated CD4 TCRs, dominant at 160-218 and 743-854.

The sequence came from an adult in good health. The source material was peripheral blood, sampled on day 0 of AZD1222 vaccination. This chain links TRBV11-3 with TRBJ2-1; 10 nucleotides match TRBD2. The CDR3 protein is CASSLGAGGAIDNEQFF. The CDR3 nucleotides are TGTGCCAGCAGCTTGGGAGCGGGGGGGGCGATCGACAATGAGCAGTTCTTC.